One and the same sample provided the 18 T cell receptor beta chains below, sequenced in a study of cytomegalovirus exposure and HLA in healthy donors. PCR amplification relied on 60 Vbeta primers (plus 13 Jbeta primers). Produced via immunoSEQ multiplex PCR; TCRdb's table is partial and in-frame only. The data hold about 120,000 clones, with about 15% observed a single time. Sequencing was done on a sample of PBMCs. These receptors were collected from a female donor in good health and CMV-seropositive.

This rearrangement joins TRBV2 to TRBJ2-3; 8 bases map to TRBD2. Trimming at V came to 8 bases and at J to 3 bases, leaving 10 bases not matched to a gene. Germline lookup yields CDR1 SNHLY and CDR2 FYNNEI. CDR3 size: 15 residues. This CDR3 is CASVVAGGPTDTQYF. The CDR3 coding sequence is TGTGCCAGCGTTGTGGCGGGGGGCCCAACAGATACGCAGTATTTT.

The rearrangement links TRBV7-9 to TRBJ2-6; D gene uncertain. V was cut by 5 bases and J by 0 bases, with 8 bases left in between. Germline V gives CDR1 SEHNR, CDR2 FQNEAQ (reference sequence). The CDR3 consists of 15 residues. The CDR3: CASSHRVSGANVLTF. As DNA, the CDR3 is TGTGCCAGCAGCCACCGGGTCTCTGGGGCCAACGTCCTGACTTTC.

The chain couples TRBV5-1 to TRBJ1-1; D may be TRBD1 (5 bases). CDR3 length equals 15 residues. Trimming shortened V by 4 bases and J by 1 base, and 14 bases separated the two germline ends. Germline CDR1 SGHRS, CDR2 YFSETQ. CDR3 nucleotides: TGCGCCAGCAGCCATATCCGGGGGGGGAACACTGAAGCTTTCTTT. It is translated as CASSHIRGGNTEAFF.

There are a few counts of this clone. The J gene is TRBJ2-7, the V gene TRBV27; TRBD1 agrees at 7 bases. Unmatched junction bases numbered 4, after V lost 5 bases and J lost 0 bases. Germline assignment: CDR1 MNHEY and CDR2 SMNVEV (reference sequence). This CDR3 is built from 14 residues. The CDR3 region has the DNA TGTGCCAGCAGTAACAGGGGCTCCTCCTACGAGCAGTACTTC. It specifies CASSNRGSSYEQYF.

This clone has a handful of counts. The rearrangement joins TRBV4-3 to TRBJ2-3; 9 bases align to TRBD2. V gave up 5 bases and J gave up 3 bases; unmatched junction bases: 6. CDR3 length: 15 residues. Per germline, CDR1 LGHNA and CDR2 YSLEER. CDR3 bases: TGCGCCAGCAGCAATCGGCGGGAGGGAACAGATACGCAGTATTTT. Translated: CASSNRREGTDTQYF.

This clone was recorded a few times. V usage is TRBV2 and J usage is TRBJ2-2; 8 nucleotides match TRBD1. CDR3 length: 14 amino acids. The germline gives CDR1 SNHLY, CDR2 FYNNEI. In DNA, the CDR3 is TGTGGGGGACAGGTTATCTCGAACACCGGGGAGCTGTTTTTT. This codes for CGGQVISNTGELFF.

The V and J genes are TRBV29-1 and TRBJ2-7; D is possibly TRBD1 (6 bases). Germline V gives CDR1 SQVTM, CDR2 ANQGSEA. The CDR3 contains 14 residues. The ends were cut back, 7 bases at V and 1 base at J, with 17 bases in the middle. The CDR3: CSAKTGPSSYEQYF. The DNA for the CDR3 is TGCAGCGCCAAAACAGGGCCTAGTTCCTACGAGCAGTACTTC.

This chain uses TRBV2 with TRBJ1-2; 8 bases align to TRBD1. CDR3 length: 14 amino acids. CDR1 is SNHLY, CDR2 FYNNEI, per germline. V dropped 5 bases and J dropped 3; count of bases not matched to a gene: 5. DNA of the CDR3: TGTGCCAGCAGTATGACAGGGGTCGACTATGGCTACACCTTC. Its translation is CASSMTGVDYGYTF.

On this clone itself: Additional DNA sequences in this sample encode the identical CDR3. J is TRBJ2-3 and V is TRBV28, with TRBD2 matching 7 bases. Looked up from germline, CDR1 is MDHEN and CDR2 is SYDVKM. The CDR3 runs to 14 residues. With 3 bases clipped from V and 1 base from J, the junction kept 1 base outside the gene matches. The chain's CDR3 is CASSFLAGTDTQYF. The CDR3 region has the DNA TGTGCCAGCAGTTTTCTAGCGGGCACAGATACGCAGTATTTT. Supplemented by reference TRBV28 and TRBJ2-3, the full variable domain reads DVKVTQSSRYLVKRTGEKVFLECVQDMDHENMFWYRQDPGLGLRLIYFSYDVKMKEKGDIPEGYSVSREKKERFSLILESASTNQTSMYLCASSFLAGTDTQYFGPGTRLTVL.

This clone was seen a few times. The CDR3 protein is CASSLGFFGREGSYNEQFF. In DNA form, the CDR3 reads TGCGCCAGCAGCTTGGGATTCTTCGGCAGGGAGGGATCCTACAATGAGCAGTTCTTC. This rearrangement joins TRBV5-1 to TRBJ2-1; 7 nucleotides match TRBD2. The V gene end was trimmed by 0 bases and the J gene end by 1 base; junction bases not matched to a gene: 13. CDR1 and CDR2 (germline): SGHRS, YFSETQ. The CDR3 consists of 19 residues.

The rearrangement joins TRBV4-3 to TRBJ2-3, with D perhaps matching TRBD2 (5 bases). The CDR3 contains 16 residues. The V and J ends lost 4 bases and 2 bases respectively, with 16 bases between them. CDR1 and CDR2 from the germline V gene are LGHNA and YSLEER. The CDR3 nucleotides read TGCGCCAGCAGCCCCTTAAGAGGGATCGACACAGATACGCAGTATTTT. It is translated as CASSPLRGIDTDTQYF.

The gene calls are TRBV2 and TRBJ2-3; D remains unclear. V was pared by 3 bases and J by 5 bases, with 6 bases between. Germline CDR1 is SNHLY and CDR2 is FYNNEI. The CDR3 contains 12 residues. DNA of the CDR3: TGTGCCAGCAGTGACGTCCTAGATACGCAGTATTTT. It is translated as CASSDVLDTQYF.

This clone occurred a few times. The V call is TRBV5-1, the J call TRBJ1-6, with 8 bases matching TRBD1. From germline, CDR1 is SGHRS and CDR2 YFSETQ. V gave up 1 base and J gave up 6 bases; unmatched junction bases: 6. The CDR3 consists of 16 residues. The CDR3 DNA sequence: TGCGCCAGCAGCTTGTTGGGAGGGACAGGTAATTCACCCCTCCACTTT. It encodes CASSLLGGTGNSPLHF.

This rearrangement joins TRBV6-5 to TRBJ2-7; TRBD1 aligns across 10 bases. CDR3 size: 16 residues. The trim removed 0 bases at V and 4 bases at J, leaving 6 bases unmatched. The germline gives CDR1 MNHEY, CDR2 SVGAGI. CDR3 in DNA: TGTGCCAGCAGTTACTCGGAGGGACAGGGGCCTTACGAGCAGTACTTC. Translation: CASSYSEGQGPYEQYF.

The CDR3 spells CSATANSEQFF. In DNA form, the CDR3 reads TGCAGTGCCACTGCAAATTCTGAGCAGTTCTTC. The chain is built from TRBV20-1 and TRBJ2-1; no definite D call. Germline V lookup: CDR1 DFQATT, CDR2 SNEGSKA (reference sequence). The CDR3 consists of 11 residues. The V end lost 6 bases, the J end lost 9 bases, and 12 bases lay between the germline ends.

This chain uses TRBV7-8 with TRBJ2-3; 7 bases line up with TRBD1. The CDR3 is 15 residues long. CDR1 and CDR2 (germline): SGHVS, FQNEAQ. V was pared by 4 bases and J by 2 bases, with 6 bases of the junction left unmatched. This chain's CDR3 is CASSSGTAFTDTQYF. The CDR3, as DNA: TGTGCCAGCAGCTCGGGGACAGCTTTCACAGATACGCAGTATTTT. The entire variable domain, with the rest obtained from reference TRBV7-8 and TRBJ2-3, is as follows: GAGVSQSPRYKVAKRGQDVALRCDPISGHVSLFWYQQALGQGPEFLTYFQNEAQLDKSGLPSDRFFAERPEGSVSTLKIQRTQQEDSAVYLCASSSGTAFTDTQYFGPGTRLTVL.

The chain is built from TRBV7-9 and TRBJ2-3; 9 positions match TRBD2. Germline V gives CDR1 SEHNR, CDR2 FQNEAQ (reference sequence). There are 15 residues in the CDR3. V shed 7 bases, J shed 4 bases, and the junction held 9 bases outside the gene matches. CDR3 loop: CASNDIAGASDTQYF. In DNA form, the CDR3 reads TGTGCCAGCAATGATATAGCGGGAGCATCAGATACGCAGTATTTT.

J is TRBJ2-3 and V is TRBV29-1; D is possibly TRBD2 (6 bases). Germline CDR1 SQVTM, CDR2 ANQGSEA. Trimming stripped 8 bases from V and 4 bases from J, with 22 bases between. CDR3 length: 15 residues. The CDR3 DNA reads TGCAGCACTGGCGTTAGCGGAGGGTCTCCAGATACGCAGTATTTT. Translating gives CSTGVSGGSPDTQYF.